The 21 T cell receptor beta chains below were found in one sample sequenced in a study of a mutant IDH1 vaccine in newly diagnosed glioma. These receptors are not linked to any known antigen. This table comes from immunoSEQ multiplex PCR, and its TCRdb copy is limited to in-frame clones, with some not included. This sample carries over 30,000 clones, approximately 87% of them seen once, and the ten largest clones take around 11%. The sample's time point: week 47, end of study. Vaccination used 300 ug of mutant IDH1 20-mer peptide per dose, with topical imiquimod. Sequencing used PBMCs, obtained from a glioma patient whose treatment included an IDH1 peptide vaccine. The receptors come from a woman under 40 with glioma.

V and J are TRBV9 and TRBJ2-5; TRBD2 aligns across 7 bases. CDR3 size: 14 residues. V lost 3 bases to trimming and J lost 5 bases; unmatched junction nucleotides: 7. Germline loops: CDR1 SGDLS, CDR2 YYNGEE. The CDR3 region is CASSERNGGETQYF. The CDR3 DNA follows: TGTGCCAGCAGCGAACGAAACGGGGGGGAGACCCAGTACTTC. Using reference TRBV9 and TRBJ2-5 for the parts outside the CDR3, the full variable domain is DSGVTQTPKHLITATGQRVTLRCSPRSGDLSVYWYQQSLDQGLQFLIQYYNGEERAKGNILERFSAQQFPDLHSELNLSSLELGDSALYFCASSERNGGETQYFGPGTRLLVL.

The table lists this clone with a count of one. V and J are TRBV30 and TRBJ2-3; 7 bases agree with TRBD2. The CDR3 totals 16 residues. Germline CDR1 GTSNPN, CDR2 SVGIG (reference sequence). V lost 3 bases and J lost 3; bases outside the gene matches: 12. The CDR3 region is CAWRHRDLAATDTQYF. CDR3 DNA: TGTGCCTGGAGACACCGCGATCTAGCGGCGACAGATACGCAGTATTTT.

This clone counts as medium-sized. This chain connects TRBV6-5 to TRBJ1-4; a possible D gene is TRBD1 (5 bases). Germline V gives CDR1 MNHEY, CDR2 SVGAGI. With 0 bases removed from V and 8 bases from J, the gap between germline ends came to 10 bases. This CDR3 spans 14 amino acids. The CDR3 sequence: CASSYSGAEEKLFF. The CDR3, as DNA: TGTGCCAGCAGTTACTCAGGGGCGGAGGAAAAACTGTTTTTT.

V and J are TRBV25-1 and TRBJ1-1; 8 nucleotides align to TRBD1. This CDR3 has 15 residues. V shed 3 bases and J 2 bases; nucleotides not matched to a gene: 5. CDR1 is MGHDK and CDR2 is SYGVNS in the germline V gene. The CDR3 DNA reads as TGTGCCAGCAGTGACTACAGGGGGAGTAACACTGAAGCTTTCTTT. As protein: CASSDYRGSNTEAFF. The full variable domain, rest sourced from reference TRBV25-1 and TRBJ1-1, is EADIYQTPRYLVIGTGKKITLECSQTMGHDKMYWYQQDPGMELHLIHYSYGVNSTEKGDLSSESTVSRIRTEHFPLTLESARPSHTSQYLCASSDYRGSNTEAFFGQGTRLTVV.

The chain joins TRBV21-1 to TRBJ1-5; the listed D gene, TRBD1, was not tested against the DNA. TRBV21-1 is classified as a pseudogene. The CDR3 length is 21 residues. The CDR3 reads CASSTLNPGQGNFYSNQPQHF. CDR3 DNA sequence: TGTGCCAGCAGCACACTCAACCCGGGACAGGGGAACTTTTATAGCAATCAGCCCCAGCATTTT.

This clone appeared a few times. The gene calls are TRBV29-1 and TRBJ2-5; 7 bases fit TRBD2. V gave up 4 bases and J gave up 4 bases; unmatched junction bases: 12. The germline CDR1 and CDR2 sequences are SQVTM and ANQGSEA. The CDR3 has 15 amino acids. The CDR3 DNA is TGCAGCGTTGGGGTCGGCGGGGGATTTGGAGAGACCCAGTACTTC. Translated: CSVGVGGGFGETQYF.

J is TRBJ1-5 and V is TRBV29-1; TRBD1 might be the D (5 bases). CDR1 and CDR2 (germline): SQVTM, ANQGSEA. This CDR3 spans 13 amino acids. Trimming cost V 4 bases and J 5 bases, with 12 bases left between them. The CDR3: CSVGGESDQPQHF. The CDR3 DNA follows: TGCAGCGTTGGGGGGGAGAGCGATCAGCCCCAGCATTTT.

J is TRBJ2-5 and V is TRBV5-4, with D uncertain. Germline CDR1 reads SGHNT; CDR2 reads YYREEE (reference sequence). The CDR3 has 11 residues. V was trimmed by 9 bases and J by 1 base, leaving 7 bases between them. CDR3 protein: CAINGQETQYF. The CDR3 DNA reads TGTGCCATCAACGGCCAAGAGACCCAGTACTTC.

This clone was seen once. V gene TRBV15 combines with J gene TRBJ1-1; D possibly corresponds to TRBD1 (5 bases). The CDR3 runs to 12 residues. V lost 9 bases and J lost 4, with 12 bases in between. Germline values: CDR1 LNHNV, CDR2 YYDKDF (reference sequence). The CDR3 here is CATAGGGTEAFF. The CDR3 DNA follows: TGTGCCACAGCGGGTGGGGGCACTGAAGCTTTCTTT. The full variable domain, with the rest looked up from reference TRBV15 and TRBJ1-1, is DAMVIQNPRYQVTQFGKPVTLSCSQTLNHNVMYWYQQKSSQAPKLLFHYYDKDFNNEADTPDNFQSRRPNTSFCFLDIRSPGLGDTAMYLCATAGGGTEAFFGQGTRLTVV.

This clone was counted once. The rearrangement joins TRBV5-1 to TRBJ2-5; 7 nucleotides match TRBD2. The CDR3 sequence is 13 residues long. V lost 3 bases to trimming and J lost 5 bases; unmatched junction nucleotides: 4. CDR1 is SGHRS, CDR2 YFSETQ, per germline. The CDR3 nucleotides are TGCGCCAGCAGCTGGGAGGGGAGGGAGACCCAGTACTTC. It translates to CASSWEGRETQYF.

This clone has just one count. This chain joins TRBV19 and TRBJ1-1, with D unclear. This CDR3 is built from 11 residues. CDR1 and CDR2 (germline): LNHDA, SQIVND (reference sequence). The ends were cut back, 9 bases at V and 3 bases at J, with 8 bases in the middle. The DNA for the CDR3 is TGTGCCAGCGGGAGTCACACTGAAGCTTTCTTT. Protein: CASGSHTEAFF. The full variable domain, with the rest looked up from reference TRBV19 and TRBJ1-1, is DGGITQSPKYLFRKEGQNVTLSCEQNLNHDAMYWYRQDPGQGLRLIYYSQIVNDFQKGDIAEGYSVSREKKESFPLTVTSAQKNPTAFYLCASGSHTEAFFGQGTRLTVV.

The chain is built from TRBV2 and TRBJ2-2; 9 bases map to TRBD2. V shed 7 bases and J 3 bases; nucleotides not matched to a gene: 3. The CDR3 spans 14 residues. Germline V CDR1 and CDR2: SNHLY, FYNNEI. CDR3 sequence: CASMAGGDTGELFF. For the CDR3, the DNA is TGTGCCAGCATGGCGGGGGGGGACACCGGGGAGCTGTTTTTT.

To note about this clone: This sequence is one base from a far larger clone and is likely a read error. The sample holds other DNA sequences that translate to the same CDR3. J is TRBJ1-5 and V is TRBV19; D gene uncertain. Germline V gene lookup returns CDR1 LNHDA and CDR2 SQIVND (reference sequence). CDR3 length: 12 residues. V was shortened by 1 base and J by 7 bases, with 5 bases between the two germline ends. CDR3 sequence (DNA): TGTGCCAGTAGTATAGGGTGGCAGCCCCAGCATTTT. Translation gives CASSIGWQPQHF. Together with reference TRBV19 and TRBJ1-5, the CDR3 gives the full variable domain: DGGITQSPKYLFRKEGQNVTLSCEQNLNHDAMYWYRQDPGQGLRLIYYSQIVNDFQKGDIAEGYSVSREKKESFPLTVTSAQKNPTAFYLCASSIGWQPQHFGDGTRLSIL.

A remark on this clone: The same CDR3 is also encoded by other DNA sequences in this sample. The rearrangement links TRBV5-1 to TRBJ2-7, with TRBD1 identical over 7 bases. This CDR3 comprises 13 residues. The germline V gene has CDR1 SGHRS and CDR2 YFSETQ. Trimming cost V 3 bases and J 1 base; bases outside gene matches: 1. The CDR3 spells CASSWDSSYEQYF. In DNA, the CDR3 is TGCGCCAGCAGCTGGGACAGTTCCTACGAGCAGTACTTC.

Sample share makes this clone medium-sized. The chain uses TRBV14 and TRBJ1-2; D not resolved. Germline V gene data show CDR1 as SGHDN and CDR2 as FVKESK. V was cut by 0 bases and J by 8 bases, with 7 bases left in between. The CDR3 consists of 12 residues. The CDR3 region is CASSQDRKGYTF. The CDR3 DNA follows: TGTGCCAGCAGCCAAGATCGAAAGGGCTACACCTTC. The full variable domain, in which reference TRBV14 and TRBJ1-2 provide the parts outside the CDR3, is EAGVTQFPSHSVIEKGQTVTLRCDPISGHDNLYWYRRVMGKEIKFLLHFVKESKQDESGMPNNRFLAERTGGTYSTLKVQPAELEDSGVYFCASSQDRKGYTFGSGTRLTVV.

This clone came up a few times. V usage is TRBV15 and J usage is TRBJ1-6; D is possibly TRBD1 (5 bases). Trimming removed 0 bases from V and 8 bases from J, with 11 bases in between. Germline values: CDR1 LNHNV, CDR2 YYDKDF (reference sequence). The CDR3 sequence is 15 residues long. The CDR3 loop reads CATSRDGGVDSPLHF. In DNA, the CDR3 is TGTGCCACCAGCAGAGATGGGGGGGTCGATTCACCCCTCCACTTT. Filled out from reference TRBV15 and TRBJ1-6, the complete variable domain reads DAMVIQNPRYQVTQFGKPVTLSCSQTLNHNVMYWYQQKSSQAPKLLFHYYDKDFNNEADTPDNFQSRRPNTSFCFLDIRSPGLGDTAMYLCATSRDGGVDSPLHFGNGTRLTVT.

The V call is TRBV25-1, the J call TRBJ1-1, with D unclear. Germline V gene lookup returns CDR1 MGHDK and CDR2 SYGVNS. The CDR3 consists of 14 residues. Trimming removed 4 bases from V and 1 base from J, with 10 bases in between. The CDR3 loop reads CASSAGSKNTEAFF. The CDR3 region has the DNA TGTGCCAGCAGTGCTGGCAGCAAGAACACTGAAGCTTTCTTT.

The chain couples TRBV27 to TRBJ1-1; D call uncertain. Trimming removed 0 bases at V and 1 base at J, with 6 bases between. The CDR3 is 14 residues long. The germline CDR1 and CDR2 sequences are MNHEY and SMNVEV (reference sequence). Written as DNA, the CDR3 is TGTGCCAGCAGTTTATCGGCGGGGAACACTGAAGCTTTCTTT. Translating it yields CASSLSAGNTEAFF.

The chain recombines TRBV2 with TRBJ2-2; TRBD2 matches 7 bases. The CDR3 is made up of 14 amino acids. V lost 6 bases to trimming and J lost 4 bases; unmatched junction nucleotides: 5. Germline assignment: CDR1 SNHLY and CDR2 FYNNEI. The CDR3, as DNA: TGTGCCAGCAGGGCAAAGCGGGGCACCGGGGAGCTGTTTTTT. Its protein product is CASRAKRGTGELFF.

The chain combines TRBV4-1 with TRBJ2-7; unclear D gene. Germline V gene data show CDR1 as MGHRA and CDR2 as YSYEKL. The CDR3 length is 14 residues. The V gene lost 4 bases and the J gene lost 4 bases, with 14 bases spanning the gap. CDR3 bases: TGCGCCAGCAGCCTTCCCACCCGTAGATACGAGCAGTACTTC. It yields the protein CASSLPTRRYEQYF.

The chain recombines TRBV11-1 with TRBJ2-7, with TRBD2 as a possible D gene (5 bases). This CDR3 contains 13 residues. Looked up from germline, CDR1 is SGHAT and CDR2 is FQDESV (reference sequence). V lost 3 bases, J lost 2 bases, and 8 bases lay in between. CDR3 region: CASSFEGAYEQYF. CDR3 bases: TGTGCCAGCAGCTTTGAGGGAGCCTACGAGCAGTACTTC.